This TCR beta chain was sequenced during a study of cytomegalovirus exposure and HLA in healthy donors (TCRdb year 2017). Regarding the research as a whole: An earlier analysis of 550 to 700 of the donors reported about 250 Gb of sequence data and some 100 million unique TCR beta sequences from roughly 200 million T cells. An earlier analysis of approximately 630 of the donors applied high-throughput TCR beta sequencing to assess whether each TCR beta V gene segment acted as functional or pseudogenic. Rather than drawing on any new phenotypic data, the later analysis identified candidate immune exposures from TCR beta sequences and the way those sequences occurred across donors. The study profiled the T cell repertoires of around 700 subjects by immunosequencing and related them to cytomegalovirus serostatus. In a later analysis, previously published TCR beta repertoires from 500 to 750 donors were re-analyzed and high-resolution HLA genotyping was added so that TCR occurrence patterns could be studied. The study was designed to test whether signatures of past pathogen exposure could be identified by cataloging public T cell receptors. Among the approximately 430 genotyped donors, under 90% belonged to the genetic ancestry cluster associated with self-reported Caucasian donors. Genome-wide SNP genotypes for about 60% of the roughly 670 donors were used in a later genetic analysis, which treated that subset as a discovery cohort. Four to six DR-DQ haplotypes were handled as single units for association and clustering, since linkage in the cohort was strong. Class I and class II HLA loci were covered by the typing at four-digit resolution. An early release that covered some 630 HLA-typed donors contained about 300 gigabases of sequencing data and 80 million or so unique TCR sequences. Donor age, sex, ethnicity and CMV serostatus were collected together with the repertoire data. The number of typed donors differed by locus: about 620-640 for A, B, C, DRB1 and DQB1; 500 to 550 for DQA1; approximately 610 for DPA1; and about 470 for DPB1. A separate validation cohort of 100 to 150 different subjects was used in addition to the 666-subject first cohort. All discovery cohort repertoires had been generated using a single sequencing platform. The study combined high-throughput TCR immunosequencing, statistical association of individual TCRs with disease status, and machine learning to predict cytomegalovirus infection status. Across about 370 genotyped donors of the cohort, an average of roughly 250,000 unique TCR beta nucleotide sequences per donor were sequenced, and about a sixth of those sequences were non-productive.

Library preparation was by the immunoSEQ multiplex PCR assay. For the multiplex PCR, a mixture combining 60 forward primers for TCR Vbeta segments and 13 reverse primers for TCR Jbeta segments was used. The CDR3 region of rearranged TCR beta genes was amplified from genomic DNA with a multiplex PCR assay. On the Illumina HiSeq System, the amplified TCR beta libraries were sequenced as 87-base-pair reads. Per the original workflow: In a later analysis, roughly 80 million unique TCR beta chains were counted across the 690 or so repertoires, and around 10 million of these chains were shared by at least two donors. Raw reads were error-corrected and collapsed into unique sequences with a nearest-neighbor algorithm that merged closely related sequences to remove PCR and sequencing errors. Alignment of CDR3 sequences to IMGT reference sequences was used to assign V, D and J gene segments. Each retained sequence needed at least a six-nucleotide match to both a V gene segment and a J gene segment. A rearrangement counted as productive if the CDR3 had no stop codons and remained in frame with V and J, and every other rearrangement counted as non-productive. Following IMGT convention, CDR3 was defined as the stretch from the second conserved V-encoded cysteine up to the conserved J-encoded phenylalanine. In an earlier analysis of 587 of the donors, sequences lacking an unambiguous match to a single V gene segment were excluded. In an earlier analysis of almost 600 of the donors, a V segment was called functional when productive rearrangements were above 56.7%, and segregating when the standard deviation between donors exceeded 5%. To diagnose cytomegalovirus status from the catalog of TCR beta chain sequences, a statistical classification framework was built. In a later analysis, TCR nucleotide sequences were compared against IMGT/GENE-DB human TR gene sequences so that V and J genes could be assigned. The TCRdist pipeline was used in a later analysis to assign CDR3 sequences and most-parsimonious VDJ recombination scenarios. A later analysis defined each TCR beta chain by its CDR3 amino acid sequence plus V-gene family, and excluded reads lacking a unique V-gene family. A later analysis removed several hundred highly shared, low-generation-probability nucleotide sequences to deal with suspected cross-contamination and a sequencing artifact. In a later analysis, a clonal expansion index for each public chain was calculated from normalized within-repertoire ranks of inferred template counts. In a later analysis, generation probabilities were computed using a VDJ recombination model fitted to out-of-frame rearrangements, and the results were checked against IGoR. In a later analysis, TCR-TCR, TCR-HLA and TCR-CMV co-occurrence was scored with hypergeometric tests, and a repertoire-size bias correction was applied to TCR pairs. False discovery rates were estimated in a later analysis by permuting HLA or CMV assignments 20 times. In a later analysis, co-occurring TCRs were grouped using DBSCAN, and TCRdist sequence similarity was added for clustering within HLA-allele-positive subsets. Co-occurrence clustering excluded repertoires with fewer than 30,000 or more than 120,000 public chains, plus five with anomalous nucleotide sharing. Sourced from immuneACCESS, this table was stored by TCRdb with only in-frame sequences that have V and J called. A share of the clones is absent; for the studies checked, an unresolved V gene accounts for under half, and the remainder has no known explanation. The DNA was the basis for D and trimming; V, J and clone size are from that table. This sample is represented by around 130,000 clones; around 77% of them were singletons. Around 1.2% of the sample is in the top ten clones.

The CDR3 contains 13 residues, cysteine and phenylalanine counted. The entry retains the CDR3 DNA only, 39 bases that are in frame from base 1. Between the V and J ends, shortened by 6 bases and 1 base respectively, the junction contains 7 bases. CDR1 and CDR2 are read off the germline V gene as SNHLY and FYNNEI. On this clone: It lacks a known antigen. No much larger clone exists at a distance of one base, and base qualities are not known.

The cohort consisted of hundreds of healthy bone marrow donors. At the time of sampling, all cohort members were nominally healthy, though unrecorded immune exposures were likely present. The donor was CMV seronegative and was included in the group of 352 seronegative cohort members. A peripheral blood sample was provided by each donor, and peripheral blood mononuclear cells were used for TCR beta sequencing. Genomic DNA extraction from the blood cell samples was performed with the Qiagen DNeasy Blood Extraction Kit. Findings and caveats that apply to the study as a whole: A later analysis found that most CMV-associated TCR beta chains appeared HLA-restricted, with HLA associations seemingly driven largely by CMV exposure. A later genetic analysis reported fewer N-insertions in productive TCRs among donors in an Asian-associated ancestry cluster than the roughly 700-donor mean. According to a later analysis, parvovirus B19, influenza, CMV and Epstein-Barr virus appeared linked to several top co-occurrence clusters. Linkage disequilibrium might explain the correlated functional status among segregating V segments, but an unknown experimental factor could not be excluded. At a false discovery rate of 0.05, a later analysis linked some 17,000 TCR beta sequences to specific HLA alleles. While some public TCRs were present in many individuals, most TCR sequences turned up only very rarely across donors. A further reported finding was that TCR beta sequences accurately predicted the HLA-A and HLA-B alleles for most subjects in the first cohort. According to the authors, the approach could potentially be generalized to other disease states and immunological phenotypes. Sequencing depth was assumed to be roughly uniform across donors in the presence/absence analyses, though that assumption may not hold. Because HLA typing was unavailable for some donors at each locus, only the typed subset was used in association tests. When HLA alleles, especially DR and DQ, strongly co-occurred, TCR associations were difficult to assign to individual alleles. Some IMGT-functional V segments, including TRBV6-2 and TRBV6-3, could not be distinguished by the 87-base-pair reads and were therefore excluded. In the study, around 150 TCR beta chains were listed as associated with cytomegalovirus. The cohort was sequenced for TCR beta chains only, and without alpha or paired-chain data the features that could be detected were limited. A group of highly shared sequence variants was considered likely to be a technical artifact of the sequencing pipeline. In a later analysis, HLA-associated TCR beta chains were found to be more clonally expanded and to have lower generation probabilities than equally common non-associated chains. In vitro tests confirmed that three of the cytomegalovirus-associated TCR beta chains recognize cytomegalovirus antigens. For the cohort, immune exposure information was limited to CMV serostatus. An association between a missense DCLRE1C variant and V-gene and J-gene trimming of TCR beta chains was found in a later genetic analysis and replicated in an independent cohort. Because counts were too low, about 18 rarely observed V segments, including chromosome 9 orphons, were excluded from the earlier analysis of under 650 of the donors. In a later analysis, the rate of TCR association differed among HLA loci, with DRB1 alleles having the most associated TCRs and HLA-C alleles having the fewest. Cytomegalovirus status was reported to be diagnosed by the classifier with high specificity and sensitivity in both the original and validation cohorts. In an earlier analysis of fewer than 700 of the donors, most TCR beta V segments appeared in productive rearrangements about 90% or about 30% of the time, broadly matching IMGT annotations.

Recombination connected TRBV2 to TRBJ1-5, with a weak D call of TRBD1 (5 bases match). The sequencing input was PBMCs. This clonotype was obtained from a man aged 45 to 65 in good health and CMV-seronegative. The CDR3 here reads CASSRESNQPQHF. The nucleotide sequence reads TGTGCCAGCAGCAGGGAAAGCAATCAGCCCCAGCATTTT.